This T cell receptor (beta chain) was sequenced during a study of blood T cell repertoires in COVID-19 (dated by TCRdb to 2019 to 2021). Concerning the study at large: The collaborator samples originated in the United States, Italy and Spain and spanned the acute and convalescent phases of COVID-19. A freely available public database, intended as a resource for researchers studying the immune response to SARS-CoV-2, is where the repertoires were released. The prospective study material was composed of cDNA or gDNA derived from T cells, B-cell-depleted T cells, or PBMCs. Sample metadata almost always included a de-identified subject ID, COVID-19 status, age in years and sex. Deeply sampled blood TCRbeta repertoires from subjects exposed to, actively infected with, or recovered from COVID-19 were included in the dataset. Where HLA class I and class II types were available, the types were taken from metadata supplied by the sample provider, not from assay-based typing. Samples were obtained from the ongoing ImmuneRACE study (first 160 participants) and from 1,254 subjects provided by 6 global collaborators. Overall study results and their limits: How much clinical and demographic metadata was included differed by source and by participant, and the metadata was provided uncurated.

Per the germline V gene, LGHNA is the CDR1 and YSLEER is the CDR2. V has 5 bases trimmed and J has 6 bases trimmed; junction bases matching no gene number 12. Its CDR3 holds 15 amino acids, cysteine through phenylalanine. CDR3 DNA is the only sequence kept; it has 45 bases, read in frame from the first base. As to this clone: This clone's antigen is unknown. Nothing much larger sits one base from this clone, and base qualities are not available.

Participants in the prospective study were aged about 18 to 95 years, lived in under 30 United States geographic areas, and enrolled through a virtual design. In the prospective study, cohorts were assigned on the basis of participant-reported clinical history obtained from a screening survey and a study questionnaire. ImmuneRACE Cohort 3 recovered participants were defined by two consecutive negative NP/OP PCR tests, healthcare professional clearance, or symptom resolution. Mobile phlebotomists in the prospective study collected whole blood, serum and a nasopharyngeal or oropharyngeal swab from every participant. Participants in the prospective study had the option to provide additional blood draws and questionnaires over a roughly 2-month period. Prospective study blood samples were shipped either frozen or at room temperature before DNA extraction. TCRbeta CDR3 regions were amplified from genomic DNA by means of the immunoSEQ Assay, a bias-controlled multiplex PCR. On the study's bioinformatics: Nucleated cell counts per sample were estimated from amplification of reference gene primers within the assay. Sequence reads were collapsed and filtered to measure the absolute abundance of every unique TCRbeta CDR3 rearrangement. For each sample, productive Simpson clonality was calculated as the square root of Simpson's diversity index over productive rearrangements. Drawn from immuneACCESS, this table holds only the in-frame rearrangements with V and J called that TCRdb kept. Clones are partly lost; checked studies trace under half to an unresolved V gene and leave the rest unexplained. V and J calls and clone size follow that table, whereas D and trimming were derived from the DNA. Recorded for this sample are approximately 230,000 clones; under 95% of them occurred a single time. The ten top clones hold approximately 1.9% of the sample.

The chain joins TRBV4-3 to TRBJ1-2, with 7 bases in between that match TRBD1. This clonotype was obtained from a woman between 18 and 29 years old who had recovered from COVID-19. Source material: PBMCs or T cells enriched from blood (not recorded which). The DNA sequence is TGCGCCAGCAGCACCCGACAGGGCCACTTGGATGGCTACACCTTC. It translates as CASSTRQGHLDGYTF.